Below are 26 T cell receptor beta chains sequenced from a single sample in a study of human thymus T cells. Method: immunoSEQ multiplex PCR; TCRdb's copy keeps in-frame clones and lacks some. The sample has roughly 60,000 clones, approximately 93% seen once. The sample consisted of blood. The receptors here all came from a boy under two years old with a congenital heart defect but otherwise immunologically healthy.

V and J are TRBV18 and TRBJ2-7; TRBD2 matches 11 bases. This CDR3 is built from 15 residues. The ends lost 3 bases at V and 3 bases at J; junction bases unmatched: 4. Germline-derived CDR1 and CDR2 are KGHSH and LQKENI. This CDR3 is CASSPGLADGYEQYF. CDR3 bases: TGTGCCAGCTCACCGGGACTAGCGGATGGCTACGAGCAGTACTTC.

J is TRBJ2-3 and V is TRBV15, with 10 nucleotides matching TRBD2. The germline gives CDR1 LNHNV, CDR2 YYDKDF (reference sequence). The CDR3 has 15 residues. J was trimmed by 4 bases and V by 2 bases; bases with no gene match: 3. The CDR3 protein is CATSRLAGDPDTQYF. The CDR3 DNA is TGTGCCACCAGCAGACTAGCGGGGGATCCAGATACGCAGTATTTT.

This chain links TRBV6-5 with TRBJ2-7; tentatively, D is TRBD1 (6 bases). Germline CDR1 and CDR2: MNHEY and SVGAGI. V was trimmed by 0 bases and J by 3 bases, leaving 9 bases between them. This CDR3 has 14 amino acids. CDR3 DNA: TGTGCCAGCAGTTACTCGGACAGCAACTACGAGCAGTACTTC. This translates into CASSYSDSNYEQYF.

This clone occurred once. This CDR3 reads CASSFGGLAGVTDTQYF. The CDR3 DNA reads TGTGCCAGCAGCTTTGGGGGACTAGCGGGGGTCACAGATACGCAGTATTTT. This chain connects TRBV11-3 to TRBJ2-3, with 14 bases that match TRBD2. Germline CDR1 is SGHNT and CDR2 is YENEEA. The CDR3 runs 17 residues. V gave up 3 bases and J gave up 2 bases; unmatched junction bases: 4.

CDR3: CASSQDRGGPWQYF. The CDR3 DNA sequence: TGCGCCAGCAGCCAAGATCGGGGCGGACCATGGCAGTATTTT. This sequence joins TRBV4-1 and TRBJ2-3, with D possibly being TRBD1 or TRBD2 (5 bases each). Trimming pared 0 bases from V and 11 bases from J, leaving 15 bases between. Germline CDR1 and CDR2: MGHRA and YSYEKL. CDR3 length equals 14 residues.

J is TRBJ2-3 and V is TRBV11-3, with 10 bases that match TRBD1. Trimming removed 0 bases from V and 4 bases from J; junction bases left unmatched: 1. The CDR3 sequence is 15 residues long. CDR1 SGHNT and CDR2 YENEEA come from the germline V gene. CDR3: CASSLEGTGADTQYF. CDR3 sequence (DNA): TGTGCCAGCAGCTTAGAAGGGACAGGGGCAGATACGCAGTATTTT.

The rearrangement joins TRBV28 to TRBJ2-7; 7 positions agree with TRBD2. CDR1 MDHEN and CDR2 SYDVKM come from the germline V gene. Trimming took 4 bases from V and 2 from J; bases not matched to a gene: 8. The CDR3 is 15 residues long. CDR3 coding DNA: TGTGCCAGCAGTTCCCTCGTGGGAGGGCCCTACGAGCAGTACTTC. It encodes CASSSLVGGPYEQYF.

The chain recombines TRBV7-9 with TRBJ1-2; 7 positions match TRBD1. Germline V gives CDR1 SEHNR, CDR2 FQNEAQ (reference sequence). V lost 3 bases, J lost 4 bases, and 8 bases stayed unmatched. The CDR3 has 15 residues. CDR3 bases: TGTGCCAGCAGCTTGACAAGACAGGGTGTCTATGGCTACACCTTC. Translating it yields CASSLTRQGVYGYTF.

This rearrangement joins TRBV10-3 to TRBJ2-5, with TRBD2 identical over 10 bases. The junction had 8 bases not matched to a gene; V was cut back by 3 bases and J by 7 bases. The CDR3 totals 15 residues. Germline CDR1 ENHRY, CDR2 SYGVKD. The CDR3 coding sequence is TGTGCCATCAGTGAAACCCTAGCGGGAGAAGGGACCCAGTACTTC. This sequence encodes CAISETLAGEGTQYF.

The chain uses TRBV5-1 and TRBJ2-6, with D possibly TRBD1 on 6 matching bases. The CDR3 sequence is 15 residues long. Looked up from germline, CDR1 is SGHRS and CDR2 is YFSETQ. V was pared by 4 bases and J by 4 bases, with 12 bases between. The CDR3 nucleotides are TGCGCCAGCAGCGCTACAGGGACCGGGGCCAACGTCCTGACTTTC. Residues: CASSATGTGANVLTF.

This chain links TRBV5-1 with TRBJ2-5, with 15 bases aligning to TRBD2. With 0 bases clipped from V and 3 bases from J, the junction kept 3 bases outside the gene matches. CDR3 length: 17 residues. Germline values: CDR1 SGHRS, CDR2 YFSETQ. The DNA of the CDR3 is TGCGCCAGCAGCTTGGCGGGACTAGCGGGGGGTAAAGAGACCCAGTACTTC. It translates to CASSLAGLAGGKETQYF.

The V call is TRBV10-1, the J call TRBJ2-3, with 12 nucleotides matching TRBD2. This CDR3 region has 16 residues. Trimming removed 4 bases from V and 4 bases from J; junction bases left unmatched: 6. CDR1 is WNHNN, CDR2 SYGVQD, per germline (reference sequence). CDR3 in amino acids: CASSGTSGKHPDTQYF. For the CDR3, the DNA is TGCGCCAGCAGTGGGACTAGCGGGAAGCATCCAGATACGCAGTATTTT.

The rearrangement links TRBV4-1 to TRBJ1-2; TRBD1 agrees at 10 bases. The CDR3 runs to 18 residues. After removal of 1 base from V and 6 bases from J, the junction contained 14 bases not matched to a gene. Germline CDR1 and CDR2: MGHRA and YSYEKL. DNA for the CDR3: TGCGCCAGCAGCCAAGTCCTAGCTGCGGACAGGGGGGGGCATGGCTACACCTTC. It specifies CASSQVLAADRGGHGYTF.

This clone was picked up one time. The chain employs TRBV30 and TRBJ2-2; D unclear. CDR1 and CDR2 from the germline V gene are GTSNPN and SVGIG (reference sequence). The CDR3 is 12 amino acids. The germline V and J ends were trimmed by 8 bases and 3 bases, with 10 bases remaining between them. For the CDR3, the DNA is TGTGCCCGCACAGCTTACACCGGGGAGCTGTTTTTT. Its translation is CARTAYTGELFF.

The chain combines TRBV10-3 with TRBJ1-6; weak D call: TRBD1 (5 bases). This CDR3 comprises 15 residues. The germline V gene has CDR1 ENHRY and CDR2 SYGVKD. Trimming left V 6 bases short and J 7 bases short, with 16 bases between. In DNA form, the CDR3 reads TGTGCCATCAGCCAACCCGGGACCTGGAATTCACCCCTCCACTTT. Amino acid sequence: CAISQPGTWNSPLHF.

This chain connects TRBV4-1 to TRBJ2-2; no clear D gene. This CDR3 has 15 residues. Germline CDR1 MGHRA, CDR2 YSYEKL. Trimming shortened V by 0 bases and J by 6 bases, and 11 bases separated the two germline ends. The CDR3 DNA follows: TGCGCCAGCAGCCAAGAGATGCTCGGAGCCGGGGAGCTGTTTTTT. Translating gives CASSQEMLGAGELFF.

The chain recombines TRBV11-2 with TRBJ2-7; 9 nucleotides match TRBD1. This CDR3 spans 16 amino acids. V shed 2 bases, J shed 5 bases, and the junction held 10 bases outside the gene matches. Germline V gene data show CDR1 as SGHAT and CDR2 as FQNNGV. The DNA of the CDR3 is TGTGCCAGCAGCTTAAGGGGGACAGGGCTCGTGGACGAGCAGTACTTC. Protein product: CASSLRGTGLVDEQYF.

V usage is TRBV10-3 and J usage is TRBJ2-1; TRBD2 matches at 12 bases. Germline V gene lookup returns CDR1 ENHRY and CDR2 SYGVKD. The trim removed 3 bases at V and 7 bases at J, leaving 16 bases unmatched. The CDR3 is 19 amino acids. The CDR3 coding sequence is TGTGCCATCAGTGATCTCAAAGGGACTAGCGGGCATGGTAGGAATGAGCAGTTCTTC. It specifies CAISDLKGTSGHGRNEQFF.

CDR3 sequence: CASSEFLTGDSNQPQHF. The CDR3, as DNA: TGTGCCAGCAGTGAATTCCTAACAGGGGATAGCAATCAGCCCCAGCATTTT. The chain has TRBV6-1 and TRBJ1-5; 7 nucleotides align to TRBD1. J gave up 0 bases and V 2 bases, and 7 bases lay outside the gene matches. The germline CDR1 and CDR2 sequences are MNHNS and SASEGT. CDR3 length equals 17 residues.

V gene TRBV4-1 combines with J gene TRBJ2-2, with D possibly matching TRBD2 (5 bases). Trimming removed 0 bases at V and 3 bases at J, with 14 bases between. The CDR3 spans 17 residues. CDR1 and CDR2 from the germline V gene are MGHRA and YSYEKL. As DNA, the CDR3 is TGCGCCAGCAGCCAAGATCAACGGGGTCCCTACACCGGGGAGCTGTTTTTT. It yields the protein CASSQDQRGPYTGELFF.

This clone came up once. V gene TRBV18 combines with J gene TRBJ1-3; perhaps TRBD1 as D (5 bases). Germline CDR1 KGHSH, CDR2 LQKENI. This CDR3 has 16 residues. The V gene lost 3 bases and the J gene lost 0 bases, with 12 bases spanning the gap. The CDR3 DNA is TGTGCCAGCTCACCCCGGGACGCTGGCTCTGGAAACACCATATATTTT. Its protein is CASSPRDAGSGNTIYF.

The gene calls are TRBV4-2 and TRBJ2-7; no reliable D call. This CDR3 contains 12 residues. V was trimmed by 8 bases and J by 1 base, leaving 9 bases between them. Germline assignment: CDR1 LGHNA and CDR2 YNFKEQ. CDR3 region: CASAASSYEQYF. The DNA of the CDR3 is TGTGCCAGCGCGGCTTCTTCCTACGAGCAGTACTTC.

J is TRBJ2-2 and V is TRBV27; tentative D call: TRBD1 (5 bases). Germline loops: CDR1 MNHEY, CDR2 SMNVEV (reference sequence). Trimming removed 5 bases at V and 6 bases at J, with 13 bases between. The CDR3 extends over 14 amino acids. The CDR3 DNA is TGTGCCAGCAGTCCGTCAGGGTTTCCCGGGGAGCTGTTTTTT. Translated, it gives CASSPSGFPGELFF.

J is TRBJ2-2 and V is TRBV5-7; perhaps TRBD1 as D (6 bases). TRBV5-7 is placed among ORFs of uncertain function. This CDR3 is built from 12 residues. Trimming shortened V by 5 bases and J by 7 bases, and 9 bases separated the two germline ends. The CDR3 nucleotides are TGTGCCAGCAGTCAACAGGGCGGGGAGCTGTTTTTT. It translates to CASSQQGGELFF.

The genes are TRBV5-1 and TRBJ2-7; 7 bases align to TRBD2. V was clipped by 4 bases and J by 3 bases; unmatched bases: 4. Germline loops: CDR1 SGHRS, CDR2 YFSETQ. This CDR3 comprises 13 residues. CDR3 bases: TGCGCCAGCAGCCCGACTAGCAGCTACGAGCAGTACTTC. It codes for CASSPTSSYEQYF. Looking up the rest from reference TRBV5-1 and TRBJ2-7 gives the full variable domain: KAGVTQTPRYLIKTRGQQVTLSCSPISGHRSVSWYQQTPGQGLQFLFEYFSETQRNKGNFPGRFSGRQFSNSRSEMNVSTLELGDSALYLCASSPTSSYEQYFGPGTRLTVT.

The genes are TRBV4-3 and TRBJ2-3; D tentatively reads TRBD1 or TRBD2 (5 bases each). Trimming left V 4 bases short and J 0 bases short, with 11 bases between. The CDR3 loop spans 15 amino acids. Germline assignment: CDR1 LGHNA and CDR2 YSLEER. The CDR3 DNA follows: TGCGCCAGCAGCCCCGGGACCTCTAGCACAGATACGCAGTATTTT. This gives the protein CASSPGTSSTDTQYF.